Each of the 14 T cell receptor beta chains below was sequenced from the same sample in a study of T cell responses to AZD1222 COVID-19 vaccine. Measured with immunoSEQ multiplex PCR; TCRdb has only the in-frame clones, and not every one. The profile shows around 170,000 clones, about nine tenths of them singletons. Sequenced material: peripheral blood, taken on day 0 of AZD1222 vaccination. All receptors derive from an adult in good health.

This chain joins TRBV11-3 and TRBJ2-1; 7 bases align to TRBD1. From germline, CDR1 is SGHNT and CDR2 YENEEA. The CDR3 sequence is 13 residues long. V was pared by 5 bases and J by 6 bases, with 4 bases of the junction left unmatched. CDR3 loop: CASSIYRGNEQFF. The CDR3 DNA sequence: TGTGCCAGCAGCATCTACAGGGGCAATGAGCAGTTCTTC.

The J gene is TRBJ1-6, the V gene TRBV6-5; D remains ambiguous. Trimming left V 2 bases short and J 1 base short, with 3 bases between. This CDR3 spans 14 amino acids. Germline V gene data show CDR1 as MNHEY and CDR2 as SVGAGI. The CDR3, as DNA: TGTGCCAGCAGTTACGTGTCCTATAATTCACCCCTCCACTTT. This gives the protein CASSYVSYNSPLHF.

The chain carries TRBV7-3 and TRBJ2-6; D is unclear. V was shortened by 5 bases and J by 2 bases, with 7 bases between the two germline ends. The CDR3 loop spans 14 amino acids. Looked up from germline, CDR1 is SGHTA and CDR2 is FQGTGA. The CDR3, as DNA: TGTGCCAGCAGCCGACTTACTGGGGCCAACGTCCTGACTTTC. This sequence encodes CASSRLTGANVLTF.

The gene calls are TRBV4-3 and TRBJ1-1; the match to TRBD1 covers 7 bases. The CDR3 totals 15 residues. The ends lost 5 bases at V and 3 bases at J; junction bases unmatched: 9. CDR1 is LGHNA and CDR2 is YSLEER in the germline V gene. The CDR3 DNA is TGCGCCAGCAGCGGAGAGGGCAGGGGGGACACTGAAGCTTTCTTT. Protein product: CASSGEGRGDTEAFF.

CDR3 DNA sequence: TGTGCCATCAGCCAGGACAGGGCTACTGGAAACACCATATATTTT. Translating it yields CAISQDRATGNTIYF. The gene calls are TRBV10-3 and TRBJ1-3; 8 positions match TRBD1. There are 15 residues in the CDR3. Trimming removed 6 bases from V and 2 bases from J; junction bases left unmatched: 6. Per the germline V gene, CDR1 is ENHRY and CDR2 is SYGVKD.

This CDR3 is CASSLQENTEAFF. CDR3 nucleotides: TGTGCCAGCAGCCTTCAGGAGAACACTGAAGCTTTCTTT. The gene calls are TRBV14 and TRBJ1-1, with unresolved D. V shed 4 bases and J shed 1 base, with 7 bases lying between them. CDR3 length: 13 residues. CDR1 SGHDN and CDR2 FVKESK come from the germline V gene.

The chain links TRBV28 to TRBJ1-5, with 7 nucleotides matching TRBD1. J was trimmed by 5 bases and V by 4 bases; bases with no gene match: 11. From germline, CDR1 is MDHEN and CDR2 SYDVKM. CDR3 size: 16 residues. CDR3 residues: CASSSGTAKRYQPQHF. The CDR3 nucleotides read TGTGCCAGCAGTTCCGGGACAGCCAAACGATATCAGCCCCAGCATTTT.

The chain uses TRBV7-3 and TRBJ2-7; D is uncertain. The length of the CDR3 is 13 residues. The V end was cut by 4 bases, the J end by 2 bases, with 9 bases between. Germline CDR1 and CDR2: SGHTA and FQGTGA. This chain's CDR3 is CASSWTVTYEQYF. The CDR3, as DNA: TGTGCCAGCAGCTGGACCGTTACCTACGAGCAGTACTTC. The whole variable domain, filled in from reference TRBV7-3 and TRBJ2-7, reads GAGVSQTPSNKVTEKGKYVELRCDPISGHTALYWYRQSLGQGPEFLIYFQGTGAADDSGLPNDRFFAVRPEGSVSTLKIQRTERGDSAVYLCASSWTVTYEQYFGPGTRLTVT.

The chain recombines TRBV30 with TRBJ1-5, with no clear D. Germline loops: CDR1 GTSNPN, CDR2 SVGIG (reference sequence). V was pared by 1 base and J by 3 bases, with 13 bases between. The CDR3 consists of 15 residues. CDR3: CAWSGDRVLNQPQHF. Written as DNA, the CDR3 is TGTGCCTGGAGTGGAGATAGGGTTCTCAATCAGCCCCAGCATTTT.

The V and J genes are TRBV5-5 and TRBJ2-7; D could derive from TRBD1 or TRBD2 (5 bases each). The V gene's germline CDR1 is SGHKS and CDR2 YYEKEE (reference sequence). Trimming left V 3 bases short and J 2 bases short, with 15 bases between. The CDR3 spans 15 residues. The CDR3 sequence is CASSSRAGAAYEQYF. The CDR3, as DNA: TGTGCCAGCAGCTCCAGGGCGGGCGCGGCCTACGAGCAGTACTTC.

Only a few counts were recorded for this clone. The chain links TRBV3-1 (or the pseudogene TRBV3-2) to TRBJ1-2, with no clear D. Per germline, CDR1 LGHDT and CDR2 YNNKEL (reference sequence). The CDR3 covers 14 residues. Deletions cut 4 bases from V and 3 bases from J, with 12 bases between. In DNA form, the CDR3 reads TGTGCCAGCAGCCCCGACCCGGCCTACTATGGCTACACCTTC. This sequence encodes CASSPDPAYYGYTF.

Of note for this clone: Other DNA sequences of this sample code for an identical CDR3. J is TRBJ1-5 and V is TRBV5-1, with D perhaps matching TRBD1 (5 bases). Trimming left V 0 bases short and J 6 bases short, with 7 bases between. Germline CDR1 SGHRS, CDR2 YFSETQ. This CDR3 is 13 amino acids long. The CDR3 DNA sequence: TGCGCCAGCAGCTTGGGTGGGGGTCAGCCCCAGCATTTT. Protein: CASSLGGGQPQHF.

This chain links TRBV12-5 with TRBJ2-3; 7 bases fit TRBD1. Germline values: CDR1 LGHNT, CDR2 FRNRAP. The CDR3 spans 16 residues. With V trimmed by 1 base and J by 3 bases, 7 bases remained unmatched. The CDR3 bases are TGTGCTAGTGGTTTGGAAGGGGGCATAAGGACAGATACGCAGTATTTT. This translates into CASGLEGGIRTDTQYF. The full variable domain, rest sourced from reference TRBV12-5 and TRBJ2-3, is DARVTQTPRHKVTEMGQEVTMRCQPILGHNTVFWYRQTMMQGLELLAYFRNRAPLDDSGMPKDRFSAEMPDATLATLKIQPSEPRDSAVYFCASGLEGGIRTDTQYFGPGTRLTVL.

The V call is TRBV6-5, the J call TRBJ1-6; D is unclear. The germline CDR1 and CDR2 sequences are MNHEY and SVGAGI. The CDR3 runs 15 residues. V lost 2 bases and J lost 4, with 9 bases in between. The CDR3 DNA is TGTGCCAGCAGTTACGACGGGCTTTATAATTCACCCCTCCACTTT. Its protein product is CASSYDGLYNSPLHF.